The 22 T cell receptor beta chains below were found in one sample sequenced in a study of CD8 T cells in Susac syndrome. Random hexamers were used to reverse transcribe about 0.45 to 1 ug of RNA. TCRdb called the immunoSEQ multiplex PCR reads again in MiXCR, with one record for every CDR3 protein. The sample lists approximately 300,000 distinct CDR3 sequences, approximately 89% occurring once. The material sequenced was CD8+ T cells from PBMCs. The receptors stem from a human donor with multiple sclerosis.

The chain links TRBV13 to TRBJ2-5; 7 nucleotides align to TRBD2. Germline CDR1 is PRHDT and CDR2 is FYEKMQ (reference sequence). This CDR3 comprises 14 residues. Losses at the gene ends were 3 bases for V and 5 bases for J; bases not matched to a gene: 6. In DNA form, the CDR3 reads TGTGCCAGCAGCTTTGCGGGGGACGGGGAGACCCAGTACTTC. This encodes CASSFAGDGETQYF.

The V gene is TRBV20-1, the J gene TRBJ2-1; 8 nucleotides agree with TRBD2. This CDR3 is built from 15 residues. CDR1 DFQATT and CDR2 SNEGSKA come from the germline V gene (reference sequence). Unmatched junction bases numbered 9, after V lost 3 bases and J lost 5 bases. CDR3 region: CSASGGLEGNNEQFF. As DNA, the CDR3 is TGCAGTGCTAGTGGGGGACTAGAGGGGAACAATGAGCAGTTCTTC.

This chain joins TRBV20-1 and TRBJ1-1; D is unclear. The CDR3 has 13 amino acids. Trimming stripped 2 bases from V and 7 bases from J, with 14 bases between. Per germline, CDR1 DFQATT and CDR2 SNEGSKA (reference sequence). The CDR3 DNA reads as TGCAGTGCTAGATTGCCCCTTGCGCGTGAAGCTTTCTTT. This gives the protein CSARLPLAREAFF.

The chain has TRBV19 and TRBJ2-3; either TRBD1 or TRBD2 may fit D (5 bases each). With 5 bases removed from V and 0 bases from J, the gap between germline ends came to 18 bases. The germline CDR1 and CDR2 sequences are LNHDA and SQIVND (reference sequence). The CDR3 runs 17 residues. DNA for the CDR3: TGTGCCAGTAGTGCCGCCGGGACGGACTCTAGCACAGATACGCAGTATTTT. It translates to CASSAAGTDSSTDTQYF.

The rearrangement links TRBV18 to TRBJ1-2; 10 nucleotides align to TRBD1. The CDR3 is 13 amino acids. The V segment lost 5 bases and the J segment 6 bases; nucleotides outside the gene matches: 3. The germline CDR1 and CDR2 sequences are KGHSH and LQKENI. This chain's CDR3 is CASSTGQGDGYTF. The CDR3 DNA follows: TGTGCCAGCTCAACCGGACAGGGGGATGGCTACACCTTC.

The chain recombines TRBV27 with TRBJ1-1; 7 bases line up with TRBD1. V lost 2 bases to trimming and J lost 1 base; unmatched junction nucleotides: 7. The germline V gene encodes CDR1 MNHEY and CDR2 SMNVEV (reference sequence). This CDR3 is 16 amino acids long. This CDR3 is CASSLRGTVGNTEAFF. The CDR3 DNA reads TGTGCCAGCAGTTTAAGGGGGACAGTCGGGAACACTGAAGCTTTCTTT.

J is TRBJ1-5 and V is TRBV6-5; D ambiguous. The ends were cut back, 2 bases at V and 2 bases at J, with 4 bases in the middle. Germline V gene data show CDR1 as MNHEY and CDR2 as SVGAGI. This CDR3 spans 13 amino acids. DNA of the CDR3: TGTGCCAGCAGTTACGGACGCAATCAGCCCCAGCATTTT. This codes for CASSYGRNQPQHF.

The chain couples TRBV27 to TRBJ2-7; no reliable D call. Germline CDR1 is MNHEY and CDR2 is SMNVEV (reference sequence). V lost 8 bases and J 3 bases, leaving 8 bases between the germline ends. CDR3 length equals 11 residues. The CDR3 region has the DNA TGTGCCAGCCGTATGGGCTACGAGCAGTACTTC. This codes for CASRMGYEQYF.

V gene TRBV12-3 or TRBV12-4 combines with J gene TRBJ1-1; unclear D gene. V gave up 4 bases and J gave up 10 bases, with 10 bases separating them. CDR3 size: 11 residues. DNA of the CDR3: TGTGCCAGCAGTTCCCTAGGTGGAGCTTTCTTT. This encodes CASSSLGGAFF.

The table lists this clonotype with a count of one. The rearrangement links TRBV7-9 to TRBJ2-3; D remains ambiguous. V was pared by 7 bases and J by 6 bases, with 5 bases between. The germline V gene encodes CDR1 SEHNR and CDR2 FQNEAQ (reference sequence). The CDR3 totals 10 residues. The CDR3 sequence: CASTLDTQYF. The CDR3 coding sequence is TGTGCCAGCACGTTGGATACGCAGTATTTT.

The chain recombines TRBV4-1 with TRBJ2-7, with D perhaps TRBD1 (6 bases). Germline CDR1 reads MGHRA; CDR2 reads YSYEKL. The CDR3 is made up of 15 amino acids. V lost 0 bases, J lost 2 bases, and 11 bases lay in between. CDR3 in amino acids: CASSQDPGQTYEQYF. For the CDR3, the DNA is TGCGCCAGCAGCCAAGATCCGGGACAAACCTACGAGCAGTACTTC.

This clonotype was counted between two and nine times. This chain joins TRBV10-3 and TRBJ2-5, with a possible D match to TRBD2 (6 bases). Germline V lookup: CDR1 ENHRY, CDR2 SYGVKD. CDR3 size: 16 residues. V was clipped by 6 bases and J by 1 base, with 18 bases between them. Written as DNA, the CDR3 is TGTGCCATCAGGGGGACTTCCCCAGGGAGCCAAGAGACCCAGTACTTC. Protein: CAIRGTSPGSQETQYF.

The rearrangement links TRBV7-2 to TRBJ2-2, with a possible D match to TRBD2 (6 bases). The CDR3 runs to 13 residues. Germline CDR1 is SGHTA and CDR2 is FQGNSA. Trimming cost V 6 bases and J 4 bases, with 9 bases left between them. CDR3 bases: TGTGCCAGCAGACTAGCTCTCACCGGGGAGCTGTTTTTT. Protein product: CASRLALTGELFF.

This chain joins TRBV7-9 and TRBJ2-2, with D unresolved. Germline V gives CDR1 SEHNR, CDR2 FQNEAQ (reference sequence). The CDR3 loop spans 14 amino acids. Trimming pared 5 bases from V and 1 base from J, leaving 8 bases between. The CDR3 is CASSHPRNTGELFF. In DNA form, the CDR3 reads TGTGCCAGCAGCCATCCCCGGAACACCGGGGAGCTGTTTTTT.

V and J are TRBV5-1 and TRBJ2-7; D may be TRBD1 or TRBD2 (5 bases each). The CDR3 consists of 14 residues. Per the germline V gene, CDR1 is SGHRS and CDR2 is YFSETQ. Between the trimmed V and J ends, which lost 4 bases and 4 bases, there was a span of 15 bases. CDR3 sequence reads: CASSLPGAFYEQYF. CDR3 coding DNA: TGCGCCAGCAGCCTGCCCGGGGCGTTTTACGAGCAGTACTTC.

The rearrangement uses TRBV28 and TRBJ2-7, with 13 bases aligning to TRBD2. V lost 6 bases, J lost 4 bases, and 24 bases stayed unmatched. Germline CDR1 and CDR2: MDHEN and SYDVKM. This CDR3 is built from 21 residues. The CDR3 loop reads CASRQRAGLAGARFSGYEQYF. The DNA of the CDR3 is TGTGCCAGCAGGCAAAGGGCCGGACTAGCGGGAGCAAGGTTCTCGGGGTACGAGCAGTACTTC.

The chain has TRBV11-2 and TRBJ2-5; 12 bases line up with TRBD1. The CDR3 totals 16 residues. After removal of 3 bases from V and 4 bases from J, the junction contained 6 bases not matched to a gene. CDR1 is SGHAT, CDR2 FQNNGV, per germline. The CDR3 reads CASSLGQGAYGETQYF. The CDR3, as DNA: TGTGCCAGCAGCTTGGGACAGGGGGCATATGGAGAGACCCAGTACTTC.

The chain carries TRBV3-1 and TRBJ2-2; 8 nucleotides match TRBD2. The CDR3 spans 17 residues. The J segment lost 5 bases and the V segment lost 1 base, leaving 9 bases of the junction unmatched. CDR1 LGHDT and CDR2 YNNKEL come from the germline V gene (reference sequence). This CDR3 is CASSQGASGSLTGELFF. The CDR3 DNA follows: TGTGCCAGCAGCCAAGGAGCCAGCGGGAGTTTGACCGGGGAGCTGTTTTTT.

The chain is built from TRBV2 and TRBJ2-5; D is ambiguous. V was cut by 7 bases and J by 5 bases, with 20 bases left in between. Germline lookup yields CDR1 SNHLY and CDR2 FYNNEI. This CDR3 is built from 15 residues. The CDR3: CASTPATVLKETQYF. CDR3 nucleotides: TGTGCCAGCACTCCCGCTACGGTCCTAAAGGAGACCCAGTACTTC.

The rearrangement links TRBV12-3 or TRBV12-4 to TRBJ1-4; D is unresolved. Trimming left V 2 bases short and J 3 bases short, with 10 bases between. The CDR3 length is 15 residues. CDR3 nucleotide sequence: TGTGCCAGCAGTTTAACTTTCCAGGCTAATGAAAAACTGTTTTTT. It is translated as CASSLTFQANEKLFF.

This CDR3 reads CASREGTLGGMLPLHF. The CDR3 bases are TGTGCCAGCAGAGAGGGGACGCTAGGTGGAATGTTACCCCTCCACTTT. The chain has TRBV5-5 and TRBJ1-6, with TRBD1 as a possible D gene (5 bases). Germline CDR1 reads SGHKS; CDR2 reads YYEKEE (reference sequence). V was trimmed by 5 bases and J by 12 bases, leaving 24 bases between them. This CDR3 spans 16 amino acids.

The rearrangement uses TRBV20-1 and TRBJ2-7, with 10 bases identical to TRBD2. V was clipped by 5 bases and J by 0 bases; unmatched bases: 7. This CDR3 region has 15 residues. CDR1 is DFQATT, CDR2 SNEGSKA, per germline (reference sequence). As DNA, the CDR3 is TGCAGTGCTTCAGGACTAGCGGTCAGCTCCTACGAGCAGTACTTC. Its protein product is CSASGLAVSSYEQYF.